The present entry profiles one T cell receptor beta chain with its context. The second PCR ran roughly 7 to 11 cycles with a sample-barcoded 5' primer and J-beta primers. TCRdb reanalysed the 5' RACE reads using MiXCR and keeps one entry per CDR3 protein. The table includes about 800,000 distinct CDR3 sequences, roughly 64% detected once. This sample is part of a study of blood T cells in healthy people across ages. The CDR3 sequence is 18 residues long. V was pared by 6 bases and J by 3 bases, with 14 bases of the junction left unmatched. This TCR was sampled from a man in his thirties or forties in good health. The V gene is TRBV12-3 or TRBV12-4, the J gene TRBJ2-2, with TRBD2 matching 9 bases. Sequencing was done on a sample of blood. CDR3 region: CASRPWTSVPGDTGELFF. The DNA of the CDR3 is TGTGCCAGCAGGCCCTGGACTAGCGTCCCGGGCGACACCGGGGAGCTGTTTTTT.